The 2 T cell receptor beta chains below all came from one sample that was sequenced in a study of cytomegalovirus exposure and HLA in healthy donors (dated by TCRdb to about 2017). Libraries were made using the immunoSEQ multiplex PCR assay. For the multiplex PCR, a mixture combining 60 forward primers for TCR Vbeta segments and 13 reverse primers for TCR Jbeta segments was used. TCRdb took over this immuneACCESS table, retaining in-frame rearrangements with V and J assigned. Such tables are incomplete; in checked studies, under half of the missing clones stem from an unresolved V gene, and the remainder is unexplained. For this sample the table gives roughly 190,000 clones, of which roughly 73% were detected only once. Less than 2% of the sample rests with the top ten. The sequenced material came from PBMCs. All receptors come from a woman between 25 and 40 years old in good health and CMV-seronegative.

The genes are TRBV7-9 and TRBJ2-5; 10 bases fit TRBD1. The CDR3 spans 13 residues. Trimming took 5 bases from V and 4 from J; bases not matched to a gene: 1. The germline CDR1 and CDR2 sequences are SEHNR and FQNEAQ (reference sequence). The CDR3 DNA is TGTGCCAGCAGCGACAGGGGGCGAGAGACCCAGTACTTC. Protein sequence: CASSDRGRETQYF.

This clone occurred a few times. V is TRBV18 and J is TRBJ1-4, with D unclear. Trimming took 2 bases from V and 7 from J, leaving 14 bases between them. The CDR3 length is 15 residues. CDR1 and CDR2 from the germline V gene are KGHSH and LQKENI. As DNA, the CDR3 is TGTGCCAGCTCACCATTCGCTGGGGAGGGTGAAAAACTGTTTTTT. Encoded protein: CASSPFAGEGEKLFF. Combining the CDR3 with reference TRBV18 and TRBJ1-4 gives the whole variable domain NAGVMQNPRHLVRRRGQEARLRCSPMKGHSHVYWYRQLPEEGLKFMVYLQKENIIDESGMPKERFSAEFPKEGPSILRIQQVVRGDSAAYFCASSPFAGEGEKLFFGSGTQLSVL.